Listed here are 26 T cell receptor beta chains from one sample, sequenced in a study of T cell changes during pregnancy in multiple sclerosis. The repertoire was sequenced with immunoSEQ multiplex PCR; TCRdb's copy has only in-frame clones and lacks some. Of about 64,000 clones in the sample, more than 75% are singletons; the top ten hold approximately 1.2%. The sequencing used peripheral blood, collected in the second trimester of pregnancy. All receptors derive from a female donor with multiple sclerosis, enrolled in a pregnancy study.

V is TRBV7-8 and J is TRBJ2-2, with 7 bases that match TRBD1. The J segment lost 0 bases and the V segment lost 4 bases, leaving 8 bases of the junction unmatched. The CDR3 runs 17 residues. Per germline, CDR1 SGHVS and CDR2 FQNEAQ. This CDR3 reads CASSSIRDRANTGELFF. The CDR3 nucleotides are TGTGCCAGCAGCTCGATCCGGGACAGAGCGAACACCGGGGAGCTGTTTTTT.

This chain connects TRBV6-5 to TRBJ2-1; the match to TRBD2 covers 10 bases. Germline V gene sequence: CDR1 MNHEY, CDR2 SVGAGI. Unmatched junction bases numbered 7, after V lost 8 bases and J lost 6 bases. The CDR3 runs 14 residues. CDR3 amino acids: CASYLAGAPNEQFF. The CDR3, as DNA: TGTGCCAGCTACCTAGCGGGGGCCCCCAATGAGCAGTTCTTC.

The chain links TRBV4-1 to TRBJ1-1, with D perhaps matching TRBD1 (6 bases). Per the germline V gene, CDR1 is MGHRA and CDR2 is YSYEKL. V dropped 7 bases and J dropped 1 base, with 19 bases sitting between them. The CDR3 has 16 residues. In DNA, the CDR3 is TGCGCCAGCAATGGGGGCAAGGGGCCGTCGAACACTGAAGCTTTCTTT. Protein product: CASNGGKGPSNTEAFF.

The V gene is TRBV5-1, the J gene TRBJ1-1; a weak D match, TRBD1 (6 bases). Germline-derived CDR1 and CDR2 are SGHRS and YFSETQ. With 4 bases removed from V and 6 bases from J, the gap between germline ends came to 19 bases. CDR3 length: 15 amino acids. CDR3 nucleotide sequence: TGCGCCAGCAGCCAAGGACAGTTTGCGTACGCTGAAGCTTTCTTT. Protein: CASSQGQFAYAEAFF. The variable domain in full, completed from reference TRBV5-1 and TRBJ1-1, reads KAGVTQTPRYLIKTRGQQVTLSCSPISGHRSVSWYQQTPGQGLQFLFEYFSETQRNKGNFPGRFSGRQFSNSRSEMNVSTLELGDSALYLCASSQGQFAYAEAFFGQGTRLTVV.

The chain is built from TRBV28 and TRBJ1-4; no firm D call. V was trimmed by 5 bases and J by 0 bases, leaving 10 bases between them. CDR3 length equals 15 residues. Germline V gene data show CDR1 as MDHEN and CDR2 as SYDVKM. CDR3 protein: CASSPPSATNEKLFF. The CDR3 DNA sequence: TGTGCCAGCAGTCCCCCGTCAGCAACTAATGAAAAACTGTTTTTT.

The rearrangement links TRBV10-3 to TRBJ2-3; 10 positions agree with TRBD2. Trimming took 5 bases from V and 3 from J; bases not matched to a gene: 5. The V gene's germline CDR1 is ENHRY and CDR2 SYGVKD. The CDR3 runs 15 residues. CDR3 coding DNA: TGTGCCATCAGTTCCGGGACTAGCGAGACAGATACGCAGTATTTT. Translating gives CAISSGTSETDTQYF.

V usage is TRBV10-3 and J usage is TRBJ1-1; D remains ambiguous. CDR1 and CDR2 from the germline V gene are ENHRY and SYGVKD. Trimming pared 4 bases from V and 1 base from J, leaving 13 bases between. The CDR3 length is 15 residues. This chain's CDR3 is CAISAPSSGNTEAFF. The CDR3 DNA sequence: TGTGCCATCAGTGCCCCGTCATCAGGGAACACTGAAGCTTTCTTT.

The CDR3 DNA follows: TGTGCCAGCAACAACCCGGGACTAGCGGCTTACGAGCAGTACTTC. This translates into CASNNPGLAAYEQYF. The chain employs TRBV7-2 and TRBJ2-7, with 11 bases identical to TRBD2. V was pared by 7 bases and J by 4 bases, with 9 bases of the junction left unmatched. The CDR3 extends over 15 amino acids. Germline V gene sequence: CDR1 SGHTA, CDR2 FQGNSA.

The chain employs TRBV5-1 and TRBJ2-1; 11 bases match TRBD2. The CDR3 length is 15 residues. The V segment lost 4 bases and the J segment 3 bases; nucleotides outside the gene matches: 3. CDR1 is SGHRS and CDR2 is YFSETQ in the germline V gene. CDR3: CASSPGTSGYNEQFF. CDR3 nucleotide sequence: TGCGCCAGCAGCCCCGGGACTAGCGGCTACAATGAGCAGTTCTTC.

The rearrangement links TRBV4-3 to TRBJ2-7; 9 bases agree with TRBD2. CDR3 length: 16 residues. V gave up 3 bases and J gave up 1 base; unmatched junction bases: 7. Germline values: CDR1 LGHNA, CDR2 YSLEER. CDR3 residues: CASSQLAGRGSYEQYF. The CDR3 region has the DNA TGCGCCAGCAGCCAGCTAGCGGGGCGCGGTTCCTACGAGCAGTACTTC.

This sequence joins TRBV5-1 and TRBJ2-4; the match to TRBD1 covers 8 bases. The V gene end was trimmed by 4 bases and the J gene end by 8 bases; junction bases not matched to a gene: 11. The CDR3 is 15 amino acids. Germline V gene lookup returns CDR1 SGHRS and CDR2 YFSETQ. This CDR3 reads CASSRAVDREDIQYF. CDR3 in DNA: TGCGCCAGCAGCAGGGCGGTGGACAGGGAGGACATTCAGTACTTC.

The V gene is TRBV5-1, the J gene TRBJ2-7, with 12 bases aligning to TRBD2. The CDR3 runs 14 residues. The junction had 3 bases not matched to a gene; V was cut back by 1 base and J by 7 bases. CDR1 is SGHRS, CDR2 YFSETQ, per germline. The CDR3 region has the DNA TGCGCCAGCAGCTTGCTAGCGGGGGGGCGGGAGCAGTACTTC. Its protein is CASSLLAGGREQYF. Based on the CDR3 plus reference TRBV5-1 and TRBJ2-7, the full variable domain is KAGVTQTPRYLIKTRGQQVTLSCSPISGHRSVSWYQQTPGQGLQFLFEYFSETQRNKGNFPGRFSGRQFSNSRSEMNVSTLELGDSALYLCASSLLAGGREQYFGPGTRLTVT.

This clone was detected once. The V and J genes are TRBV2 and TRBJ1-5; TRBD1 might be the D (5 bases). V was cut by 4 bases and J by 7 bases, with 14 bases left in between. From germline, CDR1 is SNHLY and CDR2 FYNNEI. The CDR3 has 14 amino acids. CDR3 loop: CASSVGRVHQPQHF. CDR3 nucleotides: TGTGCCAGCAGTGTAGGCAGGGTGCACCAGCCCCAGCATTTT.

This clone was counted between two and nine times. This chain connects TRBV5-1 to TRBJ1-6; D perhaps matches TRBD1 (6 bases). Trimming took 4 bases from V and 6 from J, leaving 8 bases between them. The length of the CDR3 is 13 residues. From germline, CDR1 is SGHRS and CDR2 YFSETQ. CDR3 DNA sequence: TGCGCCAGCAGCACCAGGGGTAATTCACCCCTCCACTTT. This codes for CASSTRGNSPLHF.

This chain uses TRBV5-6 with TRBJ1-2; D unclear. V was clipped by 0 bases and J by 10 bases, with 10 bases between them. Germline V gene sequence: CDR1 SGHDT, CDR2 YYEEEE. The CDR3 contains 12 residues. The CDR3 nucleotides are TGTGCCAGCAGCTTGGTTAACAGAAACTACACCTTC. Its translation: CASSLVNRNYTF.

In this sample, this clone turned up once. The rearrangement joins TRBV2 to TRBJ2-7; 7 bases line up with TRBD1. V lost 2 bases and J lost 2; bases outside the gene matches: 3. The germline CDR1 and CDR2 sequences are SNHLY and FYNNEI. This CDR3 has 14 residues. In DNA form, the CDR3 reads TGTGCCAGCAGTGAAAACAGGGGTCCCTACGAGCAGTACTTC. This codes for CASSENRGPYEQYF.

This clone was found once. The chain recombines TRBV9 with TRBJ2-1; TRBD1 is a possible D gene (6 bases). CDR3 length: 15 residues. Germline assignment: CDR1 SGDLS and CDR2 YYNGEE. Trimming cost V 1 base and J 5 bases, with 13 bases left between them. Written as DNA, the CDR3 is TGTGCCAGCAGCGTATCCCCAGGGGCGGACAATGAGCAGTTCTTC. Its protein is CASSVSPGADNEQFF. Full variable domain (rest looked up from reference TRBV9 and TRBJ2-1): DSGVTQTPKHLITATGQRVTLRCSPRSGDLSVYWYQQSLDQGLQFLIQYYNGEERAKGNILERFSAQQFPDLHSELNLSSLELGDSALYFCASSVSPGADNEQFFGPGTRLTVL.

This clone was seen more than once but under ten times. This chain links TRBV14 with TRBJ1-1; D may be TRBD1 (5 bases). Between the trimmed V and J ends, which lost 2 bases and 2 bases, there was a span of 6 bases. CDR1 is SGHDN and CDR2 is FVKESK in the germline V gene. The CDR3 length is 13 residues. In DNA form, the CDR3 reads TGTGCCAGCAGCCAACAGGGTAACACTGAAGCTTTCTTT. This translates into CASSQQGNTEAFF.

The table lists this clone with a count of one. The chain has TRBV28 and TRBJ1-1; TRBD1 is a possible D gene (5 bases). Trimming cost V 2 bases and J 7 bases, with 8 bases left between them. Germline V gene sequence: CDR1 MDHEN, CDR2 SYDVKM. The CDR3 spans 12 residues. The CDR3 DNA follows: TGTGCCAGCAGTTTACAGGGCGGTGAAGCTTTCTTT. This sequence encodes CASSLQGGEAFF.

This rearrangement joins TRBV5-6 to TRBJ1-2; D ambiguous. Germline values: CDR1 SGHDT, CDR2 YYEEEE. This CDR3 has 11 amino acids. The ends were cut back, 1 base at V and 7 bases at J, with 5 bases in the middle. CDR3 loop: CASSLRSGYTF. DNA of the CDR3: TGTGCCAGCAGCTTGAGGAGTGGCTACACCTTC.

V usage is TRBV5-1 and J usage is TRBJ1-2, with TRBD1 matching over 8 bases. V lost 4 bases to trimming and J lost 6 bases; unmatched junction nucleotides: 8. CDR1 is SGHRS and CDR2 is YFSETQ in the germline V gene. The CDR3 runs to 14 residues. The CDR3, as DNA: TGCGCCAGCAGCCGGGGGTCGGGACAGGATGGCTACACCTTC. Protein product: CASSRGSGQDGYTF.

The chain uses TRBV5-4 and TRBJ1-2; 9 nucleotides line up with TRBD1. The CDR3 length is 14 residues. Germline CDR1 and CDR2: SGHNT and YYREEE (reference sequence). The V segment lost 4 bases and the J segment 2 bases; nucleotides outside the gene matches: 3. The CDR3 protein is CASSVTGGNYGYTF. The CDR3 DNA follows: TGTGCCAGCAGCGTTACAGGGGGCAACTATGGCTACACCTTC.

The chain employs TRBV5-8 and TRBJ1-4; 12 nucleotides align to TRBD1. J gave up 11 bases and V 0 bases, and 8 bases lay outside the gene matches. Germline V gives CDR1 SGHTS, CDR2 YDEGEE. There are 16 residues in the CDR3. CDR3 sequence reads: CASSLDPGTGGGKLFF. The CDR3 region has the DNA TGTGCCAGCAGCTTGGACCCTGGGACAGGGGGCGGGAAACTGTTTTTT. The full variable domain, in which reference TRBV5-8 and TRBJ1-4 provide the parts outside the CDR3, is EAGVTQSPTHLIKTRGQQATLRCSPISGHTSVYWYQQALGLGLQFLLWYDEGEERNRGNFPPRFSGRQFPNYSSELNVNALELEDSALYLCASSLDPGTGGGKLFFGSGTQLSVL.

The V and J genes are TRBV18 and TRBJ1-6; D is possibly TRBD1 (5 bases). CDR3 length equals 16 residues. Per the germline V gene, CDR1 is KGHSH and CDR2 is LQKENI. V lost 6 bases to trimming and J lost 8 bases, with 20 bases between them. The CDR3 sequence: CASSPIRVSVDSPLHF. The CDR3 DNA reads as TGTGCCAGCTCTCCGATCAGGGTTAGTGTTGATTCACCCCTCCACTTT.

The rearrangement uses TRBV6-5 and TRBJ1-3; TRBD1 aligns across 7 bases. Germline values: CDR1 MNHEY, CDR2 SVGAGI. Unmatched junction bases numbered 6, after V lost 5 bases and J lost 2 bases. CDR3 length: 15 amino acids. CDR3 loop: CASSPTGAAGNTIYF. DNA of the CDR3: TGTGCCAGCAGTCCTACAGGGGCAGCTGGAAACACCATATATTTT.

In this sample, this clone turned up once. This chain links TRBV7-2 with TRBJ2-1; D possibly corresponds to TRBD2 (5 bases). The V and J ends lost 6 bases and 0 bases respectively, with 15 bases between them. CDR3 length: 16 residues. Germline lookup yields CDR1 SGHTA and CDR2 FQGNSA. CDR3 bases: TGTGCCAGCAGTCACGGAAGCGGTAGCTCCTACAATGAGCAGTTCTTC. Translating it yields CASSHGSGSSYNEQFF.